This TCR beta chain came from a study of tumor and adjacent non-tumor tissue in lung cancer. Overall study: Stage I to III disease affected roughly ten men and roughly five women aged roughly 31 to 76.

Three rounds of nested PCR, following a modified ARM-PCR protocol, produced the TCRbeta library. TCRdb redid the calling of the multiplex PCR reads with MiXCR, one entry per CDR3 protein. This sample has 55,000 to 75,000 distinct CDR3 sequences, with just under 60% found just once. This sample's RNA came from whole unsorted tissue. Sequencing input: lung tumor tissue. The receptor was derived from a man in his fifties or sixties with non-small cell lung cancer.

The CDR3 region is CVISLERADNEQFF. In nucleotides, the CDR3 is TGTGTCATCAGCTTAGAACGGGCAGACAATGAGCAGTTCTTC. V usage is TRBV11-1 and J usage is TRBJ2-1; D not resolved. The germline CDR1 and CDR2 sequences are SGHAT and FQDESV (reference sequence). The CDR3 loop spans 14 amino acids.